The T cell receptor (beta chain) under discussion was sequenced for a study of cytomegalovirus exposure and HLA in healthy donors. Study context: The approximately 120 validation repertoires used the same platform as the roughly 700 first-cohort repertoires (as reported by a later analysis).

Trimming at V came to 4 bases and at J to 7 bases, leaving 12 bases not matched to a gene. This CDR3 is 15 amino acids long. Germline V CDR1 and CDR2: MGHDK, SYGVNS. With regard to this clone: No antigen is known for it.

The donors were part of the validation cohort, which consisted of over a hundred subjects and was separate from the first cohort of 666 subjects. Study-wide points: A list of approximately 160 TCR beta chains associated with cytomegalovirus was given. Rare sequences made up most TCRs, while some public TCRs were found in many donors.

Assay: immunoSEQ multiplex PCR; the TCRdb copy retains only in-frame clones and omits some. The data contain 60,000 to 85,000 clones, approximately 95% of them singletons. The receptor comes from a man in his late teens or twenties in good health and CMV-seropositive. The chain uses TRBV25-1 and TRBJ1-1, with TRBD1 identical over 7 bases. The sequenced sample consisted of PBMCs. The CDR3 is CASSADRAVYGEAFF. The CDR3 region has the DNA TGTGCCAGCAGTGCAGACAGGGCGGTTTATGGTGAAGCTTTCTTT.